This T cell receptor beta chain was captured by sequencing in a study of T cells in narcolepsy. Study-wide background: Healthy controls were enrolled alongside patients with narcolepsy type 1 or type 2. Findings and caveats of the study: Comparing one patient's CSF and blood CD4+ clonotypes highlighted HCRT- and TRIB2-specific autoreactive clonotypes. No autoreactive T cell clone sequences appeared in some memory CD4+ repertoires. Healthy controls reportedly lacked the autoreactive clonotypes serially found in patients' blood.

There are 15 residues in the CDR3. Trimming stripped 4 bases from V and 4 bases from J, with 17 bases between. Per the germline V gene, CDR1 is SGDLS and CDR2 is YYNGEE. Here immunoSEQ multiplex PCR was the method, and the copy in TCRdb shows in-frame clones only, minus some. The sample includes about 32,000 clones, almost 80% of them seen just once. As to this clone: Its antigen is unidentified.

The sample taken for sequencing was memory (CD45RA-) CD4+ T cells from blood. This sequence joins TRBV9 and TRBJ2-5, with D tentatively TRBD2 (6 bases). The source of this sequence is a human donor in good health. This chain's CDR3 is CASSPGRKEGETQYF. As DNA, the CDR3 is TGTGCCAGCAGCCCTGGGAGGAAAGAGGGAGAGACCCAGTACTTC.